Following are 9 T cell receptor beta chains from one sample sequenced in a study of spatial heterogeneity in lung cancer (dated by TCRdb to the late 2010s). The time point label corresponds to: sample taken at primary tumor resection. Library construction relied on 5' RACE. The instrument given in TCRdb is NextSeq 500. TCRdb cleaned the public reads at Q25 with fastp, built clones with MiXCR and kept in-frame beta chains. Rows with a matching CDR3 protein are joined into one entry that keeps the most common DNA and genes. The sample contains fewer than 900 distinct CDR3 sequences, around 25% of them found a single time. 21% of the sample comes from the top ten. The sequencing here drew on normal lung tissue next to the tumor, taken at surgery. Receptors were obtained from a male donor with early-stage non-small cell lung cancer.

This clonotype is categorized as medium-sized. Within a library made for alpha chains, this beta chain is off target, and its count is uninformative. The V gene is TRBV28, the J gene TRBJ2-3; D is possibly TRBD1 or TRBD2 (6 bases each). Per the germline V gene, CDR1 is MDHEN and CDR2 is SYDVKM. The CDR3 runs to 15 residues. V lost 6 bases to trimming and J lost 0 bases, with 13 bases between them. CDR3 protein: CASRLGGQSTDTQYF. The CDR3 DNA is TGTGCCAGCAGATTGGGGGGACAAAGCACAGATACGCAGTATTTT.

Sample share makes this clonotype medium-sized (0.01 to 0.1%). This beta chain came through as a stray read in a library set up for alpha chains, and its size says little. The chain employs TRBV7-2 and TRBJ1-4, with 7 nucleotides matching TRBD1. Unmatched junction bases numbered 9, after V lost 5 bases and J lost 0 bases. Germline CDR1 SGHTA, CDR2 FQGNSA. CDR3 length: 17 amino acids. CDR3 amino acids: CASSRIGQGATNEKLFF. The CDR3 bases are TGTGCCAGCAGCCGAATCGGGCAGGGGGCAACTAATGAAAAACTGTTTTTT.

This clonotype is labeled as large. The library was designed around alpha chains, so this beta chain is a stray read whose abundance carries little weight. V usage is TRBV28 and J usage is TRBJ1-2, with 9 bases fitting TRBD1. The CDR3 sequence is 14 residues long. With V trimmed by 6 bases and J by 6 bases, 8 bases remained unmatched. Germline CDR1 MDHEN, CDR2 SYDVKM. Written as DNA, the CDR3 is TGTGCCAGCAGCCGAGGACAGGGGAGAGATGGCTACACCTTC. It codes for CASSRGQGRDGYTF.

By share, this clonotype ranks as medium-sized. Found in a library prepared for alpha chains, this beta chain is an off-target read, and its abundance has little meaning. The chain links TRBV28 to TRBJ1-5, with D hard to call. CDR1 MDHEN and CDR2 SYDVKM come from the germline V gene. With 2 bases removed from V and 9 bases from J, the gap between germline ends came to 8 bases. The CDR3 loop spans 12 amino acids. CDR3 sequence reads: CASSLPRGPQHF. The CDR3 DNA is TGTGCCAGCAGTTTACCCCGAGGGCCCCAGCATTTT.

Sample share makes this clonotype large. This beta chain appears as a stray read in a library generated for alpha chains; its size is not informative. V is TRBV20-1 and J is TRBJ2-5; TRBD2 aligns across 13 bases. The CDR3 contains 18 residues. Germline V lookup: CDR1 DFQATT, CDR2 SNEGSKA (reference sequence). The V and J ends lost 3 bases and 2 bases, in that order; junction bases with no gene match: 12. DNA for the CDR3: TGCAGTGCTAGTTCCCTCGGACTAGCGGGGGTGATGCAAGAGACCCAGTACTTC. It is translated as CSASSLGLAGVMQETQYF.

With regard to this clonotype: The library was built for alpha chains, so this beta chain is an off-target read and its size means little. The chain uses TRBV7-8 and TRBJ2-3, with a possible D match to TRBD2 (6 bases). Trimming shortened V by 5 bases and J by 4 bases, and 19 bases separated the two germline ends. Germline V lookup: CDR1 SGHVS, CDR2 FQNEAQ. This CDR3 is 16 amino acids long. The CDR3 sequence: CASSPTGLPPADTQYF. CDR3 bases: TGTGCCAGCAGCCCAACCGGACTACCACCGGCAGATACGCAGTATTTT.

By share, this clonotype counts as medium-sized. This beta chain appears as a stray read in a library generated for alpha chains; its size is not informative. V usage is TRBV30 and J usage is TRBJ2-5, with 9 bases lining up with TRBD2. Germline values: CDR1 GTSNPN, CDR2 SVGIG (reference sequence). V gave up 0 bases and J gave up 6 bases; unmatched junction bases: 5. This CDR3 has 14 amino acids. DNA of the CDR3: TGTGCCTGGAGTGTGGCTAGCGGGACAAAGACCCAGTACTTC. Protein: CAWSVASGTKTQYF.

By frequency in the sample, this clonotype is large. The library was built for alpha chains, so this beta chain is an off-target read and its size means little. The chain carries TRBV6-5 and TRBJ2-2; D ambiguous. In germline, CDR1 is MNHEY, CDR2 SVGAGI. CDR3 length: 14 residues. V was cut by 2 bases and J by 4 bases, with 8 bases left in between. The CDR3 sequence is CASSYDSGTGELFF. The CDR3 DNA reads as TGTGCCAGCAGTTACGATTCGGGCACCGGGGAGCTGTTTTTT.

A note on this clonotype: Since the library was made to target alpha chains, this beta chain is a stray read and its abundance is not meaningful. CDR3 sequence: CASSEATLAGGPKTQYF. The CDR3 DNA sequence: TGTGCCAGCAGTGAAGCAACACTAGCGGGAGGGCCGAAGACCCAGTACTTC. The chain carries TRBV2 and TRBJ2-5, with 13 bases fitting TRBD2. V was clipped by 0 bases and J by 6 bases; unmatched bases: 7. Germline CDR1 reads SNHLY; CDR2 reads FYNNEI. The CDR3 has 17 residues.